The T cell receptor beta chain described here comes from a study of human T cells and chemical hapten exposure. Regarding time point: patch test 1, 2 weeks after DPC sensitization. Sample treatment: therapeutic diphenylcyclopropenone sensitization with weekly scalp DPC. Blood draws preceded each patch test application. The donor pool consisted of alopecia patients aged 18 to 70 years, considered suitable for DPC. From germline, CDR1 is KGHDR and CDR2 SFDVKD. V lost 4 bases to trimming and J lost 1 base, with 12 bases between them. CDR3 length: 16 amino acids. This clonotype has a handful of counts. Its antigen is still unknown. Findings of the study overall: There were significantly more large CDR3 similarity clusters among expanded TCRs than among controls.

TCRdb processed the RACE reads anew with MiXCR; each CDR3 protein has one entry. This table has around 100,000 distinct CDR3 sequences, approximately 11% appearing once. The rearrangement links TRBV24-1 to TRBJ2-2; D is ambiguous. Sequencing was performed on whole blood, taken in connection with sensitization to the hapten diphenylcyclopropenone (DPC). The TCR was taken from a woman aged 35 to 49 with alopecia areata. Some clones in this sample may be carry-over from other donors' samples. The CDR3 region is CATSDRVGRNTGELFF. The CDR3 DNA sequence: TGTGCCACCAGTGACCGAGTTGGCCGGAACACCGGGGAGCTGTTTTTT.